These 13 T cell receptor beta chains were sequenced from one sample in a study of shared clonotypes between healthy human individuals. Clones were sequenced by immunoSEQ multiplex PCR, and TCRdb holds only the in-frame ones, with some missing. The profile shows more than 550,000 clones, over 55% of them singletons. The specimen was memory CD4+ T cells sorted from blood. Subset here: CD45RA-negative fraction. These receptors originate from a woman in her twenties or thirties in good health.

The genes are TRBV5-6 and TRBJ2-5; D is possibly TRBD2 (5 bases). The CDR3 is 14 amino acids. From germline, CDR1 is SGHDT and CDR2 YYEEEE. V was clipped by 4 bases and J by 2 bases, with 12 bases between them. CDR3 bases: TGTGCCAGCAGCCCCTGGACTTCACAAGAGACCCAGTACTTC. Translation: CASSPWTSQETQYF.

On this clone: Given the absence of the conserved phenylalanine or tryptophan at the CDR3 end, a read error is likely. It is unclear where the CDR3 begins or ends on the DNA, so no DNA is shown, and the CDR3 is as TCRdb lists it. The chain joins TRBV2 to TRBJ1-2. The CDR3 sequence runs 10 residues, both termini included. CDR1 is SNHLY and CDR2 is FYNNEI in the germline V gene. The CDR3 region is CASSWDQIRL.

The chain combines TRBV5-1 with TRBJ2-3, with D unresolved. Germline-derived CDR1 and CDR2 are SGHRS and YFSETQ. The CDR3 totals 11 residues. Trimming took off 1 base at V and 5 bases at J, with 2 bases between the two ends. The CDR3 loop reads CASSLQDTQYF. The CDR3, as DNA: TGCGCCAGCAGCTTGCAAGATACGCAGTATTTT.

This chain uses TRBV9 with TRBJ2-4; 7 bases line up with TRBD2. The CDR3 extends over 16 amino acids. Germline V lookup: CDR1 SGDLS, CDR2 YYNGEE. V shed 0 bases, J shed 7 bases, and the junction held 10 bases outside the gene matches. The CDR3 loop is CASSVGLAESRNIQYF. The CDR3 nucleotides read TGTGCCAGCAGCGTAGGCCTAGCGGAGAGTAGGAACATTCAGTACTTC. The whole variable domain, remainder taken from reference TRBV9 and TRBJ2-4, is DSGVTQTPKHLITATGQRVTLRCSPRSGDLSVYWYQQSLDQGLQFLIQYYNGEERAKGNILERFSAQQFPDLHSELNLSSLELGDSALYFCASSVGLAESRNIQYFGAGTRLSVL.

V usage is TRBV29-1 and J usage is TRBJ2-1, with D unresolved. The germline V gene has CDR1 SQVTM and CDR2 ANQGSEA. The CDR3 length is 10 residues. V was shortened by 4 bases and J by 9 bases, with 7 bases between the two germline ends. CDR3 sequence (DNA): TGCAGCGTTGTTGTTGGTGAGCAGTTCTTC. This encodes CSVVVGEQFF.

V usage is TRBV7-9 and J usage is TRBJ2-1; D is uncertain. Germline assignment: CDR1 SEHNR and CDR2 FQNEAQ (reference sequence). Deletions cut 5 bases from V and 9 bases from J, with 14 bases between. CDR3 length: 13 residues. The CDR3 loop reads CASSLELKGEQFF. CDR3 DNA: TGTGCCAGCAGCCTAGAGCTGAAAGGTGAGCAGTTCTTC. Looking up the rest from reference TRBV7-9 and TRBJ2-1 gives the full variable domain: DTGVSQNPRHKITKRGQNVTFRCDPISEHNRLYWYRQTLGQGPEFLTYFQNEAQLEKSRLLSDRFSAERPKGSFSTLEIQRTEQGDSAMYLCASSLELKGEQFFGPGTRLTVL.

The chain joins TRBV18 to TRBJ1-3; possibly TRBD1 for D (5 bases). This CDR3 has 14 amino acids. CDR1 is KGHSH, CDR2 LQKENI, per germline. Between the trimmed V and J ends, which lost 2 bases and 4 bases, there was a span of 9 bases. CDR3 residues: CASSPERQGNTIYF. The CDR3 DNA sequence: TGTGCCAGCTCACCAGAGAGACAGGGAAACACCATATATTTT. Combining the CDR3 with reference TRBV18 and TRBJ1-3 gives the whole variable domain NAGVMQNPRHLVRRRGQEARLRCSPMKGHSHVYWYRQLPEEGLKFMVYLQKENIIDESGMPKERFSAEFPKEGPSILRIQQVVRGDSAAYFCASSPERQGNTIYFGEGSWLTVV.

This clone was counted only a few times. The CDR3 spells CASIQTGTEKLFF. The CDR3 DNA reads TGTGCCAGCATCCAGACAGGGACGGAAAAACTGTTTTTT. The J gene is TRBJ1-4, the V gene TRBV7-9; TRBD1 aligns across 7 bases. In germline, CDR1 is SEHNR, CDR2 FQNEAQ (reference sequence). J was trimmed by 8 bases and V by 7 bases; bases with no gene match: 7. The CDR3 is 13 residues long.

The chain employs TRBV15 and TRBJ1-4; no reliable D call. CDR3 length: 12 residues. Germline V lookup: CDR1 LNHNV, CDR2 YYDKDF (reference sequence). Trimming shortened V by 1 base and J by 5 bases, and 2 bases separated the two germline ends. The CDR3 sequence: CATSRGNEKLFF. The CDR3 DNA reads as TGTGCCACCAGCAGAGGGAATGAAAAACTGTTTTTT.

This chain joins TRBV6-5 and TRBJ2-5; perhaps D is TRBD1 or TRBD2 (5 bases each). The germline gives CDR1 MNHEY, CDR2 SVGAGI. The V and J ends lost 5 bases and 3 bases respectively, with 16 bases between them. The CDR3 loop spans 15 amino acids. The CDR3 here is CASSKPGTGEETQYF. The DNA for the CDR3 is TGTGCCAGCAGTAAACCCGGGACGGGTGAAGAGACCCAGTACTTC.

J is TRBJ1-1 and V is TRBV2; D is unresolved. The CDR3 sequence is 14 residues long. V gave up 3 bases and J gave up 4 bases, with 12 bases separating them. Germline CDR1 and CDR2: SNHLY and FYNNEI. The CDR3 here is CASSDEKVLTEAFF. As DNA, the CDR3 is TGTGCCAGCAGTGATGAAAAGGTTCTCACTGAAGCTTTCTTT.

The rearrangement joins TRBV7-6 to TRBJ2-2; weak D call: TRBD2 (6 bases). CDR3 length: 14 residues. The V end was cut by 2 bases, the J end by 6 bases, with 10 bases between. Germline-derived CDR1 and CDR2 are SGHVS and FNYEAQ. In nucleotides, the CDR3 is TGTGCCAGCAGCTTATCGGGGGAAGCCGGGGAGCTGTTTTTT. Amino acids: CASSLSGEAGELFF.

The chain combines TRBV5-1 with TRBJ2-3, with 8 bases matching TRBD1. Unmatched junction bases numbered 8, after V lost 4 bases and J lost 4 bases. This CDR3 has 15 amino acids. Germline CDR1 is SGHRS and CDR2 is YFSETQ. CDR3 residues: CASSLQGQGADTQYF. Written as DNA, the CDR3 is TGCGCCAGCAGCCTCCAAGGACAGGGCGCAGATACGCAGTATTTT.